The 19 T cell receptor beta chains reported below all come from one sample, sequenced in a study of CD8 T cells in Susac syndrome. The RNA input was roughly 0.5 to 1 ug, and it was reverse transcribed with random hexamers. TCRdb re-called the immunoSEQ multiplex PCR reads with MiXCR, one entry per CDR3 protein. The sample gives about 290,000 distinct CDR3 sequences, approximately 85% of which show up once; about 0.22% is in the top ten. The sample was CD8+ T cells from PBMCs. The source is a human donor with multiple sclerosis.

V usage is TRBV3-1 and J usage is TRBJ2-2; tentative D call: TRBD1 (5 bases). Germline V lookup: CDR1 LGHDT, CDR2 YNNKEL (reference sequence). The length of the CDR3 is 17 residues. The V end was cut by 0 bases, the J end by 4 bases, with 15 bases between. CDR3 sequence reads: CASSQDLGVQTTGELFF. The CDR3, as DNA: TGTGCCAGCAGCCAAGATTTAGGGGTGCAGACCACCGGGGAGCTGTTTTTT.

This clonotype was recorded once. The rearrangement joins TRBV15 to TRBJ2-7; D may be TRBD1 or TRBD2 (5 bases each). Germline-derived CDR1 and CDR2 are LNHNV and YYDKDF (reference sequence). CDR3 length equals 14 residues. V was trimmed by 4 bases and J by 4 bases, leaving 14 bases between them. CDR3 nucleotide sequence: TGTGCCACCAGCATCCGGGACGGGTCTTACGAGCAGTACTTC. Its translation: CATSIRDGSYEQYF.

The chain has TRBV13 and TRBJ2-7; 9 bases line up with TRBD2. The V gene end was trimmed by 4 bases and the J gene end by 3 bases; junction bases not matched to a gene: 7. Germline V lookup: CDR1 PRHDT, CDR2 FYEKMQ (reference sequence). The CDR3 consists of 15 residues. CDR3 DNA: TGTGCCAGCAGCTCTAGAGCTAGCGGGATCTACGAGCAGTACTTC. Amino acid sequence: CASSSRASGIYEQYF.

CDR3 DNA: TGTGCCAGCAGCCCCGGGACAGGGGAGCACAATGAGCAGTTCTTC. The encoded protein is CASSPGTGEHNEQFF. J is TRBJ2-1 and V is TRBV7-9; 10 bases align to TRBD1. The CDR3 extends over 15 amino acids. Germline V gene data show CDR1 as SEHNR and CDR2 as FQNEAQ (reference sequence). Trimming took 5 bases from V and 5 from J; bases not matched to a gene: 6.

V gene TRBV28 combines with J gene TRBJ1-2; D gene uncertain. V was pared by 3 bases and J by 0 bases, with 8 bases between. Germline V gene sequence: CDR1 MDHEN, CDR2 SYDVKM. The CDR3 is 14 residues long. CDR3 nucleotide sequence: TGTGCCAGCAGTTTCCTTCGGTCTAACTATGGCTACACCTTC. Translated: CASSFLRSNYGYTF.

The chain recombines TRBV24-1 with TRBJ2-2; 8 nucleotides agree with TRBD2. This CDR3 contains 16 residues. V shed 4 bases, J shed 10 bases, and the junction held 13 bases outside the gene matches. Germline CDR1 KGHDR, CDR2 SFDVKD. The CDR3: CATSDPQIAGTQELFF. The CDR3 coding sequence is TGTGCCACCAGTGACCCTCAGATAGCGGGAACTCAGGAGCTGTTTTTT.

This chain joins TRBV9 and TRBJ1-1, with D possibly TRBD1 on 6 matching bases. Germline V CDR1 and CDR2: SGDLS, YYNGEE. Trimming left V 0 bases short and J 3 bases short, with 12 bases between. The CDR3 is 15 residues long. The DNA for the CDR3 is TGTGCCAGCAGCGTAGAGGGGGGCTCCTACACTGAAGCTTTCTTT. This sequence encodes CASSVEGGSYTEAFF.

This clonotype was observed once. This chain uses TRBV25-1 with TRBJ2-5; TRBD2 might be the D (6 bases). V lost 3 bases and J 5 bases, leaving 22 bases between the germline ends. The CDR3 totals 17 residues. Germline V gene lookup returns CDR1 MGHDK and CDR2 SYGVNS. The CDR3 coding sequence is TGTGCCAGCAGTGACTGGCCGGCGGGTCGGGAGACTGAGACCCAGTACTTC. It yields the protein CASSDWPAGRETETQYF. Complete variable domain (other parts from reference TRBV25-1 and TRBJ2-5): EADIYQTPRYLVIGTGKKITLECSQTMGHDKMYWYQQDPGMELHLIHYSYGVNSTEKGDLSSESTVSRIRTEHFPLTLESARPSHTSQYLCASSDWPAGRETETQYFGPGTRLLVL.

This chain connects TRBV28 to TRBJ1-2, with D tentatively TRBD1 (6 bases). Germline V CDR1 and CDR2: MDHEN, SYDVKM. This CDR3 is 13 amino acids long. V lost 7 bases and J lost 2, with 11 bases in between. The CDR3 region is CASTPDRNYGYTF. The DNA for the CDR3 is TGTGCCAGCACCCCGGACAGAAACTATGGCTACACCTTC.

The chain joins TRBV27 to TRBJ2-7; no reliable D call. Trimming removed 2 bases from V and 0 bases from J, with 8 bases in between. This CDR3 is built from 14 residues. The germline V gene encodes CDR1 MNHEY and CDR2 SMNVEV (reference sequence). CDR3 nucleotides: TGTGCCAGCAGTTTAAGGCCGATCTCCTACGAGCAGTACTTC. Its translation: CASSLRPISYEQYF.

V usage is TRBV29-1 and J usage is TRBJ2-2; D might be TRBD1 (6 bases). V was shortened by 2 bases and J by 4 bases, with 17 bases between the two germline ends. This CDR3 is 16 amino acids long. Germline assignment: CDR1 SQVTM and CDR2 ANQGSEA. The CDR3 loop reads CSVERRPQGTTGELFF. The CDR3 DNA sequence: TGCAGCGTTGAAAGGAGACCCCAGGGGACCACCGGGGAGCTGTTTTTT.

This clonotype was seen more than once but under ten times. This chain connects TRBV7-9 to TRBJ2-7; perhaps TRBD2 as D (6 bases). The V and J ends lost 5 bases and 4 bases respectively, with 18 bases between them. This CDR3 comprises 15 residues. CDR1 is SEHNR, CDR2 FQNEAQ, per germline (reference sequence). CDR3 bases: TGTGCCAGCAGCCCAGGACTAACTGACAGTTACGAGCAGTACTTC. It encodes CASSPGLTDSYEQYF.

The V call is TRBV28, the J call TRBJ2-2; D is unclear. This CDR3 contains 16 residues. Germline V gene sequence: CDR1 MDHEN, CDR2 SYDVKM. The V and J ends lost 4 bases and 6 bases respectively, with 18 bases between them. The CDR3 loop is CASSSTKQSLAGELFF. As DNA, the CDR3 is TGTGCCAGCAGTTCTACTAAACAATCCCTGGCCGGGGAGCTGTTTTTT.

This chain connects TRBV27 to TRBJ1-1; D unresolved. The V end was cut by 1 base, the J end by 4 bases, with 10 bases between. This CDR3 is 14 amino acids long. Germline CDR1 reads MNHEY; CDR2 reads SMNVEV (reference sequence). The CDR3 loop reads CASSLLALGTEAFF. The CDR3 DNA is TGTGCCAGCAGTTTATTGGCTCTAGGCACTGAAGCTTTCTTT.

V usage is TRBV25-1 and J usage is TRBJ2-2; D not resolved. Germline-derived CDR1 and CDR2 are MGHDK and SYGVNS. The CDR3 runs 13 residues. Between the trimmed V and J ends, which lost 8 bases and 3 bases, there was a span of 10 bases. CDR3 sequence reads: CASGPPYTGELFF. CDR3 DNA: TGTGCCAGCGGACCCCCCTACACCGGGGAGCTGTTTTTT.

This rearrangement joins TRBV4-3 to TRBJ2-7; 12 nucleotides agree with TRBD2. V was pared by 1 base and J by 3 bases, with 1 base of the junction left unmatched. The CDR3 runs 15 residues. Germline CDR1 LGHNA, CDR2 YSLEER. The CDR3 DNA reads TGCGCCAGCAGCCAAGGGACTAGCGGGAACTACGAGCAGTACTTC. Translating gives CASSQGTSGNYEQYF.

The chain uses TRBV28 and TRBJ1-5; the D gene is possibly TRBD1 (5 bases). V shed 10 bases and J shed 3 bases, with 16 bases lying between them. This CDR3 is built from 14 residues. CDR1 MDHEN and CDR2 SYDVKM come from the germline V gene. CDR3 coding DNA: TGTGCCAACCAGAAGTCGGGGGACAATCAGCCCCAGCATTTT. Its protein is CANQKSGDNQPQHF.

This rearrangement joins TRBV4-3 to TRBJ1-2; the D gene is possibly TRBD1 (5 bases). Trimming shortened V by 3 bases and J by 8 bases, and 13 bases separated the two germline ends. CDR1 is LGHNA and CDR2 is YSLEER in the germline V gene. This CDR3 has 13 amino acids. CDR3 sequence: CASSHGHGMGYTF. The CDR3 DNA reads TGCGCCAGCAGCCATGGACACGGCATGGGCTACACCTTC.

This chain connects TRBV5-6 to TRBJ1-1, with 9 bases lining up with TRBD1. The germline V gene has CDR1 SGHDT and CDR2 YYEEEE. The CDR3 spans 14 residues. The V and J ends lost 3 bases and 5 bases, in that order; junction bases with no gene match: 5. CDR3 bases: TGTGCCAGCAGCTCCGGGACAGGGTGGACTGAAGCTTTCTTT. Its translation is CASSSGTGWTEAFF.